The next 25 T cell receptor beta chains were all read from a single sample in a study of T-cell memory formation after mild COVID-19. TCRdb re-called the 5' RACE reads through MiXCR, storing one row per CDR3 protein. The sample contains 180,000 or so distinct CDR3 sequences, approximately 10% of which appear only once. Sequencing was done on a sample of PBMCs or a T cell subset sorted from them (not recorded which). Every receptor here comes from a man between 18 and 35 years old who had mild COVID-19 (a few samples of this study predate the infection). Cell type and time point are not known.

This clonotype was seen a few times. The chain employs TRBV2 and TRBJ1-5, with a weak D call TRBD1 (6 bases). The germline CDR1 and CDR2 sequences are SNHLY and FYNNEI. This CDR3 has 14 residues. With 3 bases removed from V and 4 bases from J, the gap between germline ends came to 10 bases. The chain's CDR3 is CASSEGAINQPQHF. CDR3 bases: TGTGCCAGCAGTGAGGGGGCCATTAATCAGCCCCAGCATTTT.

This clonotype has just a few counts. This chain connects TRBV2 to TRBJ1-2; no clear D gene. V dropped 2 bases and J dropped 8 bases, with 6 bases sitting between them. Germline lookup yields CDR1 SNHLY and CDR2 FYNNEI. The CDR3 has 11 amino acids. CDR3 in DNA: TGTGCCAGCAGTGAAAGGGTGGGCTACACCTTC. Protein sequence: CASSERVGYTF.

This clonotype came up many times. The chain uses TRBV7-2 and TRBJ2-5, with 12 bases lining up with TRBD2. The germline CDR1 and CDR2 sequences are SGHTA and FQGNSA. The CDR3 length is 15 residues. Germline trimming cut 4 bases from V and 4 bases from J; bases unmatched to any gene: 4. This CDR3 is CASSSRLAGVETQYF. CDR3 in DNA: TGTGCCAGCAGCTCTAGACTAGCGGGGGTAGAGACCCAGTACTTC.

A few counts support this clonotype. The chain has TRBV29-1 and TRBJ1-1; the D is unclear. V lost 5 bases and J lost 0, with 10 bases in between. The CDR3 covers 13 residues. The germline CDR1 and CDR2 sequences are SQVTM and ANQGSEA. The CDR3 is CSVRVGVNTEAFF. In DNA form, the CDR3 reads TGCAGCGTTAGAGTTGGTGTGAACACTGAAGCTTTCTTT.

Only a few counts were recorded for this clonotype. The genes are TRBV5-1 and TRBJ2-1; 8 nucleotides agree with TRBD1. The CDR3 totals 14 residues. Per germline, CDR1 SGHRS and CDR2 YFSETQ. The ends lost 3 bases at V and 9 bases at J; junction bases unmatched: 8. In nucleotides, the CDR3 is TGCGCCAGCAGCTCCGGACAGGGTGACGGTGAGCAGTTCTTC. The encoded protein is CASSSGQGDGEQFF.

This clonotype was observed a few times. The rearrangement uses TRBV20-1 and TRBJ1-1, with D hard to call. V shed 3 bases and J shed 3 bases, with 11 bases lying between them. The germline CDR1 and CDR2 sequences are DFQATT and SNEGSKA (reference sequence). The CDR3 is made up of 13 amino acids. CDR3 in DNA: TGCAGTGCTAGTGGGCCCTTGGACACTGAAGCTTTCTTT. Amino acids: CSASGPLDTEAFF.

This clonotype was seen more than once but under ten times. J is TRBJ2-1 and V is TRBV5-1; 8 nucleotides line up with TRBD1. The CDR3 has 15 amino acids. CDR1 SGHRS and CDR2 YFSETQ come from the germline V gene. After removal of 3 bases from V and 2 bases from J, the junction contained 4 bases not matched to a gene. The CDR3 nucleotides are TGCGCCAGCAGCTACGGACAGGGAACCTACAATGAGCAGTTCTTC. Protein: CASSYGQGTYNEQFF.

The V and J genes are TRBV9 and TRBJ1-1, with D unresolved. V gave up 5 bases and J gave up 4 bases, with 15 bases separating them. The CDR3 is made up of 14 amino acids. From germline, CDR1 is SGDLS and CDR2 YYNGEE. The CDR3 here is CASSESGWTTEAFF. The CDR3 nucleotides are TGTGCCAGCAGTGAGTCGGGTTGGACCACTGAAGCTTTCTTT.

This sequence joins TRBV4-3 and TRBJ1-5; no firm D call. CDR1 is LGHNA and CDR2 is YSLEER in the germline V gene. V was clipped by 1 base and J by 5 bases, with 12 bases between them. The CDR3 has 15 amino acids. The CDR3 loop is CASSQGWGSDQPQHF. CDR3 nucleotide sequence: TGCGCCAGCAGCCAAGGTTGGGGATCTGATCAGCCCCAGCATTTT.

This clonotype was seen only a few times. The V gene is TRBV2, the J gene TRBJ2-5, with D possibly TRBD2 on 6 matching bases. V was pared by 4 bases and J by 2 bases, with 8 bases between. This CDR3 comprises 13 residues. Germline loops: CDR1 SNHLY, CDR2 FYNNEI. The CDR3 loop reads CASSVRGQETQYF. The CDR3 region has the DNA TGTGCCAGCAGTGTGCGGGGACAAGAGACCCAGTACTTC.

The CDR3 DNA is TGTGCCAGTAACCCTAAAATTTACAGGGGGCAGGCTAATGAAAAACTGTTTTTT. Its protein product is CASNPKIYRGQANEKLFF. The V gene is TRBV19, the J gene TRBJ1-4, with 9 bases aligning to TRBD1. The CDR3 contains 18 residues. Germline lookup yields CDR1 LNHDA and CDR2 SQIVND (reference sequence). V lost 7 bases, J lost 3 bases, and 15 bases stayed unmatched.

This clonotype appeared many times. V is TRBV7-2 and J is TRBJ2-5; D is unclear. The CDR3 contains 12 residues. Trimming cost V 0 bases and J 5 bases, with 4 bases left between them. The germline V gene encodes CDR1 SGHTA and CDR2 FQGNSA. The CDR3 nucleotides read TGTGCCAGCAGCTTAGCGCCGGAGACCCAGTACTTC. It translates to CASSLAPETQYF.

This clonotype was seen a handful of times. This chain connects TRBV21-1 to TRBJ1-1; the D call TRBD1 from the table was never checked on the DNA. TRBV21-1 is assigned pseudogene status. This CDR3 spans 13 amino acids. The CDR3 nucleotides read TGTGCCAGCGGACAGGGGGTAAGGGCTGAAGCTTTCTTT. It yields the protein CASGQGVRAEAFF.

This clonotype turned up a few times. The rearrangement links TRBV6-2 or TRBV6-3 to TRBJ2-1; D perhaps matches TRBD2 (6 bases). With 5 bases removed from V and 7 bases from J, the gap between germline ends came to 9 bases. Germline V gene lookup returns CDR1 MNHEY and CDR2 SVGEGT. The CDR3 extends over 12 amino acids. The chain's CDR3 is CASSRRVNEQFF. The CDR3 bases are TGTGCCAGCAGTAGGAGGGTGAATGAGCAGTTCTTC.

This clonotype was seen only a few times. The chain uses TRBV6-2 or TRBV6-3 and TRBJ2-4; the match to TRBD2 covers 8 bases. The V gene's germline CDR1 is MNHEY and CDR2 SVGEGT. V gave up 7 bases and J gave up 8 bases; unmatched junction bases: 10. This CDR3 contains 14 residues. This chain's CDR3 is CASKLSGGADIQYF. As DNA, the CDR3 is TGTGCCAGCAAACTGAGCGGGGGAGCTGACATTCAGTACTTC.

This chain connects TRBV5-1 to TRBJ2-5; 8 nucleotides match TRBD2. Germline trimming cut 0 bases from V and 0 bases from J; bases unmatched to any gene: 7. Per the germline V gene, CDR1 is SGHRS and CDR2 is YFSETQ. The CDR3 consists of 17 residues. CDR3 in DNA: TGCGCCAGCAGCTTGGCAGCCCAGCGGGGGTACCAAGAGACCCAGTACTTC. Residues: CASSLAAQRGYQETQYF.

This clonotype was recorded many times. This rearrangement joins TRBV12-3 or TRBV12-4 to TRBJ2-5; TRBD1 aligns across 7 bases. The CDR3 runs 14 residues. The trim removed 8 bases at V and 4 bases at J, leaving 10 bases unmatched. CDR3 nucleotides: TGTGCCAGCTTACGGACAGGTTCATCAGAGACCCAGTACTTC. This sequence encodes CASLRTGSSETQYF.

This clonotype was counted at least ten times. The rearrangement uses TRBV7-2 and TRBJ2-5, with D possibly matching TRBD2 (6 bases). The germline gives CDR1 SGHTA, CDR2 FQGNSA. CDR3 length: 16 residues. V was trimmed by 5 bases and J by 4 bases, leaving 20 bases between them. In nucleotides, the CDR3 is TGTGCCAGCAGCCTAACGAGGGGAGGATGGGTAGAGACCCAGTACTTC. Translated, it gives CASSLTRGGWVETQYF.

The gene calls are TRBV7-3 and TRBJ2-2; TRBD1 agrees at 7 bases. The CDR3 loop spans 15 amino acids. Germline-derived CDR1 and CDR2 are SGHTA and FQGTGA. Losses at the gene ends were 6 bases for V and 5 bases for J; bases not matched to a gene: 9. CDR3 nucleotides: TGTGCCAGCAGTATAGACAGGGTTGGAACCGGGGAGCTGTTTTTT. It yields the protein CASSIDRVGTGELFF.

This clonotype has ten or more counts. The chain employs TRBV3-1 and TRBJ1-2; D is undetermined. This CDR3 comprises 12 residues. Germline assignment: CDR1 LGHDT and CDR2 YNNKEL (reference sequence). V was cut by 3 bases and J by 9 bases, with 11 bases left in between. CDR3 in amino acids: CASSQATQSYTF. In DNA form, the CDR3 reads TGTGCCAGCAGCCAGGCCACCCAAAGCTACACCTTC.

The genes are TRBV3-1 and TRBJ1-3; weak D call: TRBD1 (6 bases). The CDR3 spans 16 residues. The germline gives CDR1 LGHDT, CDR2 YNNKEL (reference sequence). V lost 1 base and J 3 bases, leaving 13 bases between the germline ends. In DNA form, the CDR3 reads TGTGCCAGCAGCCAAGGCATAGGGGGGAGTGGAAACACCATATATTTT. Residues: CASSQGIGGSGNTIYF. Using reference TRBV3-1 and TRBJ1-3 for the parts outside the CDR3, the full variable domain is DTAVSQTPKYLVTQMGNDKSIKCEQNLGHDTMYWYKQDSKKFLKIMFSYNNKELIINETVPNRFSPKSPDKAHLNLHINSLELGDSAVYFCASSQGIGGSGNTIYFGEGSWLTVV.

The chain is built from TRBV5-1 and TRBJ2-1; 10 nucleotides agree with TRBD2. This CDR3 is 16 amino acids long. CDR1 and CDR2 (germline): SGHRS, YFSETQ. J lost 5 bases, V lost 1 base, and 6 bases had no gene match. DNA of the CDR3: TGCGCCAGCAGCTTGACCCCCAGCGGGGGGGACAATGAGCAGTTCTTC. This codes for CASSLTPSGGDNEQFF. Full variable domain (remainder filled in from reference TRBV5-1 and TRBJ2-1): KAGVTQTPRYLIKTRGQQVTLSCSPISGHRSVSWYQQTPGQGLQFLFEYFSETQRNKGNFPGRFSGRQFSNSRSEMNVSTLELGDSALYLCASSLTPSGGDNEQFFGPGTRLTVL.

This clonotype was seen repeatedly, ten times or more. V gene TRBV11-2 combines with J gene TRBJ2-4, with 11 bases identical to TRBD2. Germline CDR1 SGHAT, CDR2 FQNNGV. Losses at the gene ends were 5 bases for V and 9 bases for J; bases not matched to a gene: 9. The CDR3 runs to 15 residues. The CDR3 DNA reads as TGTGCCAGCAGCGAAAATAGCGGGGGGGTCGGCATTCAGTACTTC. Translating gives CASSENSGGVGIQYF.

The chain employs TRBV7-2 and TRBJ2-5, with D possibly TRBD2 on 6 matching bases. This CDR3 spans 15 amino acids. Deletions cut 1 base from V and 2 bases from J, with 11 bases between. The germline gives CDR1 SGHTA, CDR2 FQGNSA. The DNA of the CDR3 is TGTGCCAGCAGCTTAGTTGCGGGGCGACAAGAGACCCAGTACTTC. Protein sequence: CASSLVAGRQETQYF.

The chain recombines TRBV5-1 with TRBJ2-3; TRBD1 matches at 9 bases. CDR3 length equals 16 residues. Trimming cost V 3 bases and J 2 bases; bases outside gene matches: 7. Germline V gene sequence: CDR1 SGHRS, CDR2 YFSETQ. The CDR3 coding sequence is TGCGCCAGCAGCTCCGGGACAGGGCCGACCACAGATACGCAGTATTTT. Its translation: CASSSGTGPTTDTQYF.